This T cell receptor beta chain was recorded in a study of blood T cell repertoires in COVID-19. This clone was counted a few times. TCRdb's table, derived via immunoSEQ multiplex PCR, lists solely in-frame clones and lacks some. Of roughly 180,000 clones listed, 76% are singletons. V gave up 0 bases and J gave up 4 bases, with 7 bases separating them. The length of the CDR3 is 13 residues. In germline, CDR1 is SGHAT, CDR2 FQNNGV. This receptor was identified in a woman aged 50 to 60 with active or convalescent COVID-19. V gene TRBV11-2 combines with J gene TRBJ2-7; D is unclear. The source material was peripheral blood. The CDR3 nucleotides are TGTGCCAGCAGCTTAGATCGCCGGTACGAGCAGTACTTC. Its protein is CASSLDRRYEQYF. The full variable domain, completed using reference TRBV11-2 and TRBJ2-7, is EAGVAQSPRYKIIEKRQSVAFWCNPISGHATLYWYQQILGQGPKLLIQFQNNGVVDDSQLPKDRFSAERLKGVDSTLKIQPAKLEDSAVYLCASSLDRRYEQYFGPGTRLTVT.